This T cell receptor (beta chain) stems from a study of CD8+ T cells in alopecia areata. Study background: Treated patients swallowed 5 to 10 mg of oral tofacitinib twice daily. Study-level points and caveats: Tissue-resident alphabeta T cells belonging to normal skin likewise get sequenced within scalp specimens. Relative to normal scalp, lesional scalp, especially alopecia totalis/universalis, showed higher clonality.

Obtained from alopecia areata patients were lesional scalp punch biopsies along with peripheral blood. V lost 2 bases and J lost 10; bases outside the gene matches: 11. Germline V lookup: CDR1 GTSNPN, CDR2 SVGIG (reference sequence). This CDR3 is built from 16 residues. RNA, once extracted, was reverse transcribed into cDNA for use as the sequencing template. Only in-frame clones appear in the TCRdb table, and some are missing; sequencing was by immunoSEQ multiplex PCR. In the table there are approximately 180,000 clones, around 63% of which are singletons. With regard to this clone: Its antigen is not known.

The TCR was taken from a human donor with alopecia areata. Sequences were derived from CD4+ T cells sorted from blood, sampled at week 0. This chain connects TRBV30 to TRBJ2-1; 13 bases are a match to TRBD2. CDR3 loop: CAWSSRPTSGGREQFF. The CDR3 DNA follows: TGTGCCTGGAGTAGCCGCCCGACTAGCGGGGGGAGGGAGCAGTTCTTC.